The next 22 T cell receptor beta chains were all read from a single sample in a study of T cell clonality in common variable immunodeficiency. Libraries were prepared by immunoSEQ multiplex PCR; TCRdb keeps only in-frame clonotypes and omits some of them. The sample includes tens of thousands of clones, none of them occurring once. Sequenced: peripheral blood mononuclear cells. These receptors were obtained from a person aged 18 to 75 in good health.

This clone appeared many times. Coverage ceases 3 residues before the CDR3 finishes, and the germline J gene fills in the end. The chain uses TRBV2 and TRBJ2-7; no definite D call. Germline V gene sequence: CDR1 SNHLY, CDR2 FYNNEI. The CDR3 sequence is 11 residues long. With 7 bases removed from V and 4 bases from J, the gap between germline ends came to 8 bases. CDR3 DNA (partial): TGTGCCAGCACGGAGCGTTACGAG. Its translation is CASTERYE. Given in full, the CDR3 is CASTERYEQYF.

Many counts were recorded for this clone. The observed sequence ends 3 residues before the CDR3 terminus, with the missing tail filled in from the germline J gene. V gene TRBV20-1 combines with J gene TRBJ1-1; 7 nucleotides match TRBD1. With 2 bases clipped from V and 4 bases from J, the junction kept 7 bases outside the gene matches. CDR3 size: 14 residues. Per the germline V gene, CDR1 is DFQATT and CDR2 is SNEGSKA (reference sequence). The CDR3 is CSARLQGRITEAFF. The CDR3 DNA, read in part, is TGCAGTGCTAGATTACAGGGGCGGATCACTGAA.

The sample holds many counts of this clone. The read finishes 3 residues shy of the CDR3 end, and the germline J gene is used to complete it. The chain has TRBV20-1 and TRBJ2-1, with a tentative D call TRBD1 (6 bases). The CDR3 sequence is 14 residues long. The germline V and J ends were trimmed by 1 base and 1 base, with 8 bases remaining between them. Germline-derived CDR1 and CDR2 are DFQATT and SNEGSKA (reference sequence). CDR3 amino acids: CSARGQGSYNEQFF. The CDR3 DNA, read in part, is TGCAGTGCTAGAGGGCAGGGGTCCTACAATGAG.

In this sample, this clone turned up many times. The read comes to an end 3 residues before the CDR3 does, leaving the germline J gene to fill in the end. The chain employs TRBV4-2 and TRBJ2-7, with 7 bases that match TRBD1. This CDR3 is built from 14 residues. Trimming cost V 5 bases and J 2 bases; bases outside gene matches: 6. CDR1 LGHNA and CDR2 YNFKEQ come from the germline V gene. CDR3 DNA (partial): TGTGCCAGCAGCGCGCGACAGGGTCCCTACGAG. Translated: CASSARQGPYE. The full-length CDR3 reads as CASSARQGPYEQYF.

This clone was found a few times. The read stops 3 residues short of the end of the CDR3; the missing end is completed from the germline J gene. The J gene is TRBJ2-3, the V gene TRBV5-1, with TRBD2 matching over 8 bases. Germline V gene sequence: CDR1 SGHRS, CDR2 YFSETQ. The CDR3 covers 17 residues. After removal of 0 bases from V and 0 bases from J, the junction contained 6 bases not matched to a gene. CDR3 bases read: TGCGCCAGCAGCTTGGGTATAGCGGGACTCAGCACAGATACG. Encoded protein: CASSLGIAGLSTDT. The entire CDR3 protein is CASSLGIAGLSTDTQYF.

There are many counts of this clone. The read terminates 3 residues before the CDR3 end, so the remaining end is supplied by the germline J gene. The chain employs TRBV5-1 and TRBJ1-1; 8 bases fit TRBD1. V shed 4 bases and J 1 base; nucleotides not matched to a gene: 9. CDR3 size: 16 residues. Germline lookup yields CDR1 SGHRS and CDR2 YFSETQ. Incomplete CDR3 DNA: TGCGCCAGCAGCCGGGGAGTGGGACAGGCGAACACTGAA. It specifies CASSRGVGQANTE. The complete CDR3 protein is CASSRGVGQANTEAFF.

This clone appeared many times. The sequenced fragment ends 3 residues before the CDR3 boundary, so the rest is inferred from the germline J gene. The chain employs TRBV11-2 and TRBJ2-5; D ambiguous. Deletions cut 5 bases from V and 7 bases from J, with 14 bases between. This CDR3 is 13 amino acids long. Germline CDR1 and CDR2: SGHAT and FQNNGV. CDR3 sequence reads: CASSLALPGTQYF. CDR3 DNA (partial): TGTGCCAGCAGCCTCGCTCTGCCGGGGACC.

This clone has a count of ten or more. The observed sequence ends 3 residues before the CDR3 terminus, with the missing tail filled in from the germline J gene. The chain has TRBV6-4 and TRBJ2-3; 7 positions match TRBD1. The ends lost 6 bases at V and 0 bases at J; junction bases unmatched: 12. The germline gives CDR1 MRHNA, CDR2 SNTAGT. This CDR3 is 17 amino acids long. CDR3 DNA, as far as it was read: TGTGCCAGCAGCGACAGGGCCCGATCAACAAGCACAGATACG. Translating it yields CASSDRARSTSTDT. The whole CDR3 is CASSDRARSTSTDTQYF.

This clone was detected ten times or more. The CDR3 goes on 3 residues after the read ends, and that part is filled in from the germline J gene. The rearrangement joins TRBV20-1 to TRBJ2-3; 10 bases align to TRBD2. CDR3 length: 15 residues. V lost 3 bases, J lost 3 bases, and 6 bases stayed unmatched. Per the germline V gene, CDR1 is DFQATT and CDR2 is SNEGSKA (reference sequence). The sequenced part of the CDR3 DNA is TGCAGTGCTAGGGGGGTAGCGGGAGGAACAGATACG. Residues: CSARGVAGGTDT. The complete CDR3 protein is CSARGVAGGTDTQYF.

The sample holds many counts of this clone. The read terminates 3 residues before the CDR3 end, so the remaining end is supplied by the germline J gene. V usage is TRBV30 and J usage is TRBJ2-7; tentative D call: TRBD2 (5 bases). The germline V gene encodes CDR1 GTSNPN and CDR2 SVGIG (reference sequence). V gave up 3 bases and J gave up 1 base, with 13 bases separating them. The CDR3 is made up of 14 amino acids. The CDR3 loop reads CAWSLGLASYEQYF. The part of the CDR3 DNA that was read is TGTGCCTGGAGCCTCGGGCTAGCATCCTACGAG.

This clone was observed many times. The missing CDR3 end, 3 residues past where the read stops, is filled in from the germline J gene. The rearrangement links TRBV20-1 to TRBJ2-2, with 11 nucleotides matching TRBD2. Losses at the gene ends were 6 bases for V and 1 base for J; bases not matched to a gene: 1. In germline, CDR1 is DFQATT, CDR2 SNEGSKA (reference sequence). This CDR3 has 14 residues. CDR3 sequence: CSAGLAGNTGELFF. The sequenced CDR3 bases are TGCAGTGCCGGACTAGCGGGGAACACCGGGGAG.

For this clone: The CDR3 goes on 3 residues after the read ends, and that part is filled in from the germline J gene. The rearrangement links TRBV7-2 to TRBJ2-1; 15 bases fit TRBD2. Germline V gene sequence: CDR1 SGHTA, CDR2 FQGNSA. The ends lost 4 bases at V and 7 bases at J; junction bases unmatched: 2. The CDR3 runs to 15 residues. The CDR3 is CASSYGTSGRNEQFF. CDR3 DNA, as far as it was read: TGTGCCAGCAGCTACGGGACTAGCGGGAGGAATGAG.

This clone was seen ten or more times. The read is 3 residues too short to cover the CDR3 end, so that end is filled in from the germline J gene. This chain joins TRBV7-3 and TRBJ2-7; TRBD2 agrees at 8 bases. The CDR3 runs to 15 residues. The V segment lost 1 base and the J segment 0 bases; nucleotides outside the gene matches: 2. Germline V gene lookup returns CDR1 SGHTA and CDR2 FQGTGA. This CDR3 reads CASSLSGGYSYEQYF. Partial CDR3 DNA: TGTGCCAGCAGCTTAAGCGGGGGGTACTCCTACGAG.

About this clone: Read data end 3 residues before the CDR3 end; the end is taken from the germline J gene. The V and J genes are TRBV5-1 and TRBJ2-1, with 9 nucleotides matching TRBD2. Trimming at V came to 0 bases and at J to 8 bases, leaving 12 bases not matched to a gene. From germline, CDR1 is SGHRS and CDR2 YFSETQ. The length of the CDR3 is 17 residues. The CDR3 sequence: CASSLAVRREGIHEQFF. The covered CDR3 bases are TGCGCCAGCAGCTTGGCCGTCCGGCGGGAGGGCATCCATGAG.

This clone was detected ten times or more. The read ends 3 residues before the CDR3 terminus; that terminus is restored from the germline J gene. V is TRBV19 and J is TRBJ2-3, with 11 bases lining up with TRBD1. This CDR3 comprises 15 residues. The V and J ends lost 6 bases and 5 bases, in that order; junction bases with no gene match: 7. CDR1 is LNHDA, CDR2 SQIVND, per germline (reference sequence). Incomplete CDR3 DNA: TGTGCCAGTAGCCGGACAGGGGGCTTTCTAGATACG. This encodes CASSRTGGFLDT. The entire CDR3 is CASSRTGGFLDTQYF.

This clone has at least ten counts. Read coverage stops 3 residues before the CDR3 terminus; the germline J gene supplies the remainder. V usage is TRBV5-1 and J usage is TRBJ1-2; no clear D. Germline CDR1 SGHRS, CDR2 YFSETQ. CDR3 length equals 14 residues. V dropped 2 bases and J dropped 4 bases, with 12 bases sitting between them. CDR3 DNA, as far as it was read: TGCGCCAGCAGCTTCTCACCCGGTAGCTATGGC. It codes for CASSFSPGSYG. Given in full, the CDR3 is CASSFSPGSYGYTF.

At least ten counts were recorded for this clone. CDR3 sequence reads: CASSSGLAGRLTPDTQYF. The CDR3 DNA, read in part, is TGTGCCAGCAGCTCGGGACTAGCAGGGAGATTGACGCCAGATACG. The chain carries TRBV7-3 and TRBJ2-3, with 9 bases fitting TRBD2. The missing CDR3 end, 3 residues past where the read stops, is filled in from the germline J gene. Germline V gene lookup returns CDR1 SGHTA and CDR2 FQGTGA. V trimming: 4 bases; J trimming: 4 bases; junction bases outside the gene matches: 15. The CDR3 contains 18 residues.

This clone appeared a few times. The missing CDR3 end, 3 residues past where the read stops, is filled in from the germline J gene. The chain uses TRBV2 and TRBJ1-2, with unresolved D. The germline V gene encodes CDR1 SNHLY and CDR2 FYNNEI. The CDR3 loop spans 13 amino acids. CDR3 in amino acids: CASSGWTMGDYTF. The CDR3 bases that were read are TGTGCCAGCAGTGGATGGACTATGGGTGAC.

This clone showed up many times. The read gets to within 3 residues of the CDR3 end, and the germline J gene fills in the rest. This chain connects TRBV20-1 to TRBJ2-1; 10 nucleotides align to TRBD2. Germline CDR1 DFQATT, CDR2 SNEGSKA (reference sequence). V lost 0 bases to trimming and J lost 6 bases; unmatched junction nucleotides: 14. The length of the CDR3 is 18 residues. The part of the CDR3 DNA that was read is TGCAGTGCTAGAGATGGGGGGGCTAGCGGGAGTCTCCTCAATGAG. Encoded protein: CSARDGGASGSLLNE. The entire CDR3 protein reads CSARDGGASGSLLNEQFF.

A few counts support this clone. The read ends 3 residues before the CDR3 terminus; that terminus is restored from the germline J gene. This chain links TRBV19 with TRBJ1-1; D unclear. CDR3 length: 13 amino acids. Deletions cut 7 bases from V and 4 bases from J, with 13 bases between. CDR1 is LNHDA, CDR2 SQIVND, per germline (reference sequence). The part of the CDR3 DNA that was read is TGTGCCAGTACCCTCCCCCCTAGCACTGAA. It is translated as CASTLPPSTE. The full CDR3 protein is CASTLPPSTEAFF.

A remark on this clone: Sequencing ends 3 residues short of the CDR3 end; the germline J gene provides the rest. This rearrangement joins TRBV7-9 to TRBJ1-5; no clear D. The CDR3 totals 13 residues. The germline gives CDR1 SEHNR, CDR2 FQNEAQ (reference sequence). V lost 4 bases, J lost 0 bases, and 4 bases lay in between. The CDR3 spells CASSSSSNQPQHF. The covered CDR3 bases are TGTGCCAGCAGCTCATCTAGCAATCAGCCC.

This clone was recorded many times. The read comes to an end 3 residues before the CDR3 does, leaving the germline J gene to fill in the end. This chain uses TRBV20-1 with TRBJ2-2, with D possibly matching TRBD2 (5 bases). V was shortened by 7 bases and J by 2 bases, with 11 bases between the two germline ends. From germline, CDR1 is DFQATT and CDR2 SNEGSKA (reference sequence). The CDR3 length is 13 residues. The sequenced CDR3 bases are TGCAGTGGATGGGCGGGTAACACCGGGGAG. Protein product: CSGWAGNTGE. The CDR3 as a whole reads CSGWAGNTGELFF.